The clone carrying this T cell receptor beta chain occurred once. This entry belongs to a study of blood T cell repertoires in COVID-19. TCRdb's table, derived via immunoSEQ multiplex PCR, lists solely in-frame clones and lacks some. The sample lists 280,000 or so clones; around 90% were seen once. Trimming pared 5 bases from V and 5 bases from J, leaving 9 bases between. Germline CDR1 and CDR2: MNHEY and SVGAGI. The CDR3 has 12 residues. The sample comprised peripheral blood. The chain recombines TRBV6-5 with TRBJ1-1; D may be TRBD1 (5 bases). The receptor was derived from a man aged 18 to 35 with active or convalescent COVID-19. CDR3 sequence: CASSLRDTEAFF. DNA of the CDR3: TGTGCCAGCAGTCTCAGGGATACTGAAGCTTTCTTT.